Listed below are T cell receptor beta chains from one sample, sequenced in a study of blood T cell repertoires in COVID-19. Repertoires were generated with immunoSEQ multiplex PCR, while TCRdb's copy carries only in-frame clones and drops some. The sample carries over 55,000 clones, around nine tenths recorded once. The material sequenced was peripheral blood. Receptor source: a human donor in a cohort sampled during active COVID-19. The CDR3 runs from the conserved cysteine through the conserved F or W. The order of the fields is D gene, V gene, J gene, CDR3 DNA, CDR3 protein. The D gene is left open where the match is weak.

D gene: .; V gene: TRBV5-1; J gene: TRBJ2-7; CDR3 DNA: TGCGCCAGCAGCGCGGGACAGAGTTACACCTACGAGCAGTACTTC; CDR3 protein: CASSAGQSYTYEQYF
D gene: TRBD1; V gene: TRBV19; J gene: TRBJ1-1; CDR3 DNA: TGTGCCAGCAGACCGACAGGGAAGGTGAACACTGAAGCTTTCTTT; CDR3 protein: CASRPTGKVNTEAFF
D gene: .; V gene: TRBV11-2; J gene: TRBJ2-7; CDR3 DNA: TGTGCCAGCAGCTTGAGTGCTAGACAGACTCACTACGAGCAGTACTTC; CDR3 protein: CASSLSARQTHYEQYF
D gene: TRBD1; V gene: TRBV27; J gene: TRBJ2-7; CDR3 DNA: TGTGCCAGCAGTTTATCACCCTGGGGACAGGGGGCGGGCCACGAGCAGTACTTC; CDR3 protein: CASSLSPWGQGAGHEQYF
D gene: TRBD1; V gene: TRBV5-1; J gene: TRBJ1-4; CDR3 DNA: TGCGCCAGCCGGGACAGCCGTAATGAAAAACTGTTTTTT; CDR3 protein: CASRDSRNEKLFF
D gene: .; V gene: TRBV5-1; J gene: TRBJ1-2; CDR3 DNA: TGCGCCAGCAGATGGGCTGACCGAAACTATGGCTACACCTTC; CDR3 protein: CASRWADRNYGYTF
D gene: .; V gene: TRBV30; J gene: TRBJ2-7; CDR3 DNA: TGTGCCTGGGGGGAGCACGAGCAGTACTTC; CDR3 protein: CAWGEHEQYF
D gene: TRBD1; V gene: TRBV15; J gene: TRBJ2-7; CDR3 DNA: TGTGCCACCTGGGACAGGCACTCCTACGAGCAGTACTTC; CDR3 protein: CATWDRHSYEQYF
D gene: TRBD1; V gene: TRBV2; J gene: TRBJ1-2; CDR3 DNA: TGTGCCAGCAGTGACGCGGGACAGGGGGCAGTAAGAGGGGCCTACACCTTC; CDR3 protein: CASSDAGQGAVRGAYTF
D gene: .; V gene: TRBV5-1; J gene: TRBJ1-2; CDR3 DNA: TGCGCCAGCAGCTTAAATGGTCTTCTCCGACAGGCCTCTAACTATGGCTACACCTTC; CDR3 protein: CASSLNGLLRQASNYGYTF
D gene: TRBD1; V gene: TRBV19; J gene: TRBJ2-6; CDR3 DNA: TGTGCCAGTAGTAAGCGACAGGGCACCAACGTCCTGACTTTC; CDR3 protein: CASSKRQGTNVLTF